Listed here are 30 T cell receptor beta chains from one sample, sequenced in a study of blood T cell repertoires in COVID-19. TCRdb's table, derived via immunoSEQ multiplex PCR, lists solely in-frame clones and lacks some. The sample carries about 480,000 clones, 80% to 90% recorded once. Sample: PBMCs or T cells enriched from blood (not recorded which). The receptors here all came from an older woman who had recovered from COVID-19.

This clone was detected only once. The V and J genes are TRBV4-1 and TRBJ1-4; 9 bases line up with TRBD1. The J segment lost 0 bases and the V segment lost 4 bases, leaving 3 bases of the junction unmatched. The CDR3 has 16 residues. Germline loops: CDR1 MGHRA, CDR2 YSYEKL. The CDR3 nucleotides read TGCGCCAGCAGCCTTACAGGGGGCACAACTAATGAAAAACTGTTTTTT. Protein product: CASSLTGGTTNEKLFF.

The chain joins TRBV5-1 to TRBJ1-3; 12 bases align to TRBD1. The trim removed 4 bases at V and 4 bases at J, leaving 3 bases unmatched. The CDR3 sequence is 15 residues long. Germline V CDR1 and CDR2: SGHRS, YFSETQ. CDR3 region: CASSEGQGAGNTIYF. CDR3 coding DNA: TGCGCCAGCAGCGAGGGACAGGGGGCCGGAAACACCATATATTTT.

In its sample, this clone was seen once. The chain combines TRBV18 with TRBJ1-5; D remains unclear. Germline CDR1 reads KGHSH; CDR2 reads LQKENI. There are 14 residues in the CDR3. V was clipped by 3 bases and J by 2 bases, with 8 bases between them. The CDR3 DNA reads TGTGCCAGCTCACCCAAGGGAGGCAATCAGCCCCAGCATTTT. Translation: CASSPKGGNQPQHF.

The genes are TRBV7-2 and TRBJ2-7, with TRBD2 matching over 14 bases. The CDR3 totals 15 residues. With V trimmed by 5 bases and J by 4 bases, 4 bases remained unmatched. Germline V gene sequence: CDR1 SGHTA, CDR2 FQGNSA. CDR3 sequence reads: CASSPTSGGAYEQYV. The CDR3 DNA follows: TGTGCCAGCAGCCCGACTAGCGGGGGGGCGTACGAGCAGTACGTC.

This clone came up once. The CDR3 region is CASSFLRKSRDTGELFF. Written as DNA, the CDR3 is TGTGCCAGCAGCTTTCTCAGGAAGTCCAGGGACACCGGGGAGCTGTTTTTT. The chain uses TRBV11-2 and TRBJ2-2; maybe TRBD1 (5 bases). Germline CDR1 SGHAT, CDR2 FQNNGV. V was cut by 3 bases and J by 3 bases, with 17 bases left in between. This CDR3 is built from 17 residues.

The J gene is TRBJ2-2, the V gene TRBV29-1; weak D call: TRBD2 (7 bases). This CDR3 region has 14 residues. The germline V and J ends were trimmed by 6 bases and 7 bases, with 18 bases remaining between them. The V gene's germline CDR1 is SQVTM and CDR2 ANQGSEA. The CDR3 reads CSVFRQGRGGELFF. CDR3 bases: TGCAGCGTCTTTCGCCAGGGGAGGGGCGGGGAGCTGTTTTTT.

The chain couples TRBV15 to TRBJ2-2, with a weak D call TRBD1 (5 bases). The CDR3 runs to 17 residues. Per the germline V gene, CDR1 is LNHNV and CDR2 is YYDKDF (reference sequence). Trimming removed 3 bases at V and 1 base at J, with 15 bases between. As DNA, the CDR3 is TGTGCCACCAGCAGGGCAACAGGTACCTTGAACACCGGGGAGCTGTTTTTT. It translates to CATSRATGTLNTGELFF.

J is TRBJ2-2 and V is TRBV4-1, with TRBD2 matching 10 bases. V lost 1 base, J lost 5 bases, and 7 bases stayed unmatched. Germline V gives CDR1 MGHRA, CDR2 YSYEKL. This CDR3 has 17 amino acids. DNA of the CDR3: TGCGCCAGCAGCCAAGCCCTAGCGGGGGAGGGAACCGGGGAGCTGTTTTTT. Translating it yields CASSQALAGEGTGELFF.

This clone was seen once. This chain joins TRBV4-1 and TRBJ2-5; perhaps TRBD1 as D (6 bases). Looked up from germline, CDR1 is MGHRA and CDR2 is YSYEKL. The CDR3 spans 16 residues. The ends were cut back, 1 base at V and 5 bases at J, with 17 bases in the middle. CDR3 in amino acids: CASSQVAARGWETQYF. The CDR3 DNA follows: TGCGCCAGCAGCCAAGTAGCAGCCAGGGGTTGGGAGACCCAGTACTTC.

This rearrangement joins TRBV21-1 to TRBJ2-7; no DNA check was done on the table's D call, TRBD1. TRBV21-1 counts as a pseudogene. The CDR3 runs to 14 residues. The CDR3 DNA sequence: TGTGCCAGCAGCAAAGACGACACTTCCTACGAGCAGTACGTC. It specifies CASSKDDTSYEQYV.

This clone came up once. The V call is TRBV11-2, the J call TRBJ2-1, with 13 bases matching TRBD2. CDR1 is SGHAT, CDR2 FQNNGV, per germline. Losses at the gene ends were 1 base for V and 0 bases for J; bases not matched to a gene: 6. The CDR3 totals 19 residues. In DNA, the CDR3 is TGTGCCAGCAGCTTAGTGCCGGGACTAGCGGGGATCTCCTACAATGAGCAGTTCTTC. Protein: CASSLVPGLAGISYNEQFF.

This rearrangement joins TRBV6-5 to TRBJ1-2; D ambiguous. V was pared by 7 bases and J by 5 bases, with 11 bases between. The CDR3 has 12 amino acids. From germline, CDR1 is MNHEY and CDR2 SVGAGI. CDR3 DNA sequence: TGTGCCAGCATGCCCGAGTGGTATGGCTACACCTTC. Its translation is CASMPEWYGYTF.

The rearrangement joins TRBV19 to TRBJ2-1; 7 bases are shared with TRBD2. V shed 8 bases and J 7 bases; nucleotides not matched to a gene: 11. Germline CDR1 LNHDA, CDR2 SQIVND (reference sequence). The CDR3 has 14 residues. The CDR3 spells CASREIAGSNEQFF. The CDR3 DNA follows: TGTGCCAGTCGGGAGATAGCGGGCTCTAATGAGCAGTTCTTC.

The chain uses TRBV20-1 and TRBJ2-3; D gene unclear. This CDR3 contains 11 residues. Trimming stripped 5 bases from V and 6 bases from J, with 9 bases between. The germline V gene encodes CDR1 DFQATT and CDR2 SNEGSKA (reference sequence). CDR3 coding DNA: TGCAGTGCTGCAGGTGGCGATACGCAGTATTTT. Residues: CSAAGGDTQYF.

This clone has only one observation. As DNA, the CDR3 is TGTGCCACCAGTGCCCTAGACAGGGATTATGGCTACACCTTC. Its translation is CATSALDRDYGYTF. The genes are TRBV24-1 and TRBJ1-2; 7 positions match TRBD1. The CDR3 covers 14 residues. J lost 5 bases, V lost 5 bases, and 7 bases had no gene match. The germline CDR1 and CDR2 sequences are KGHDR and SFDVKD.

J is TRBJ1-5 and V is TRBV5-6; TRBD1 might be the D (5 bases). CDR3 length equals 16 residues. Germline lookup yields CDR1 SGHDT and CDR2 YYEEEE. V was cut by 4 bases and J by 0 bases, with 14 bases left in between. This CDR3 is CASSPRAGDSNQPQHF. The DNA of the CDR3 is TGTGCCAGCAGCCCCCGAGCGGGGGATAGCAATCAGCCCCAGCATTTT.

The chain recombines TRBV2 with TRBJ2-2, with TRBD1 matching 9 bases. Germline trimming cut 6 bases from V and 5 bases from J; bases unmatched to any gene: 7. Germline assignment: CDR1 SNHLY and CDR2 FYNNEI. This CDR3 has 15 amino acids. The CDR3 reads CASRLPGQGTGELFF. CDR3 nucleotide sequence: TGTGCCAGCAGATTACCGGGACAGGGTACCGGGGAGCTGTTTTTT.

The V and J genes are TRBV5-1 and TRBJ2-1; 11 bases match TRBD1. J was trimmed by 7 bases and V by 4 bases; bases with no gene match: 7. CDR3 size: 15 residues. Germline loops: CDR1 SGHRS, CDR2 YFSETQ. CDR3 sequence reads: CASSNRDRGINEQFF. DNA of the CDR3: TGCGCCAGCAGCAACCGGGACAGGGGGATTAATGAGCAGTTCTTC. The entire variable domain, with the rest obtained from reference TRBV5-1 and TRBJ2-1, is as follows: KAGVTQTPRYLIKTRGQQVTLSCSPISGHRSVSWYQQTPGQGLQFLFEYFSETQRNKGNFPGRFSGRQFSNSRSEMNVSTLELGDSALYLCASSNRDRGINEQFFGPGTRLTVL.

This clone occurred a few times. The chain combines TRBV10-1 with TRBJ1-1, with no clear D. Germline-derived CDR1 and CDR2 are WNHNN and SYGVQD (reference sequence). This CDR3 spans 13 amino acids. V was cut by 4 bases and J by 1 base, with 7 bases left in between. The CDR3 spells CASSGLKNTEAFF. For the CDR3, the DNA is TGCGCCAGCAGTGGGCTCAAGAACACTGAAGCTTTCTTT.

CDR3 in amino acids: CASSLVFSGGASYNEQFF. In nucleotides, the CDR3 is TGTGCCAGCAGCTTAGTTTTTAGCGGGGGGGCTTCCTACAATGAGCAGTTCTTC. This chain joins TRBV7-2 and TRBJ2-1; TRBD2 agrees at 11 bases. Trimming took 1 base from V and 1 from J; bases not matched to a gene: 6. The germline V gene encodes CDR1 SGHTA and CDR2 FQGNSA. There are 18 residues in the CDR3.

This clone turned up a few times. CDR3 coding DNA: TGTGCCAGCAGCTTGGGCAGGGTGGTCTACGAGCAGTACTTC. It specifies CASSLGRVVYEQYF. This sequence joins TRBV11-2 and TRBJ2-7; tentatively, D is TRBD1 (5 bases). This CDR3 comprises 14 residues. Trimming took off 3 bases at V and 3 bases at J, with 12 bases between the two ends. The germline gives CDR1 SGHAT, CDR2 FQNNGV.

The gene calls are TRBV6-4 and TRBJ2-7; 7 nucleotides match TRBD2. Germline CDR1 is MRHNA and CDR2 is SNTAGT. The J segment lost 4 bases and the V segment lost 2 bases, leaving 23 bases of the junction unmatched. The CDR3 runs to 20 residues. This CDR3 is CASSDPLSGLTRQGGYEQYV. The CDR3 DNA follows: TGTGCCAGCAGTGACCCGCTGTCGGGCTTGACGAGGCAGGGAGGGTACGAGCAGTACGTC.

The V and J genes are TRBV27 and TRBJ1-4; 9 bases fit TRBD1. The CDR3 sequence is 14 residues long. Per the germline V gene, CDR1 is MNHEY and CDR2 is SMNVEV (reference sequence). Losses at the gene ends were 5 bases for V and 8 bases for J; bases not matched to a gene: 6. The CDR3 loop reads CASSRRDREEKLFF. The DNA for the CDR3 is TGTGCCAGCAGTAGGCGGGACAGGGAAGAAAAACTGTTTTTT.

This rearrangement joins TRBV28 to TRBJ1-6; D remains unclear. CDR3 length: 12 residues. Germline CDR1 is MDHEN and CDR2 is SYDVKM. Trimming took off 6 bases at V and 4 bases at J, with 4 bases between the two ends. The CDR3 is CASSPYNSPLHF. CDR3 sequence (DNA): TGTGCCAGCAGCCCATATAATTCACCCCTCCACTTT.

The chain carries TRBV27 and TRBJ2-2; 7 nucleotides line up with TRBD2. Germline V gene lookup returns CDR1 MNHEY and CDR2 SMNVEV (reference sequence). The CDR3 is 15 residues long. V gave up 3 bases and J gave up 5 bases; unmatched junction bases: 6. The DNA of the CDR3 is TGTGCCAGCAGTTTTGCCATCGGGGGGACCGGGGAGCTGTTTTTT. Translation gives CASSFAIGGTGELFF.

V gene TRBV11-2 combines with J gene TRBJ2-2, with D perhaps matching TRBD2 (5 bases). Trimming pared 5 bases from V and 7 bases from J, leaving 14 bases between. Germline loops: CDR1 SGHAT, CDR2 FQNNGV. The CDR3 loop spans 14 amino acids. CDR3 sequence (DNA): TGTGCCAGCAGCCCGGTTTTCGAGGGCGGGGAGCTGTTTTTT. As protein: CASSPVFEGGELFF. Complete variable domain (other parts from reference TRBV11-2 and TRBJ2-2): EAGVAQSPRYKIIEKRQSVAFWCNPISGHATLYWYQQILGQGPKLLIQFQNNGVVDDSQLPKDRFSAERLKGVDSTLKIQPAKLEDSAVYLCASSPVFEGGELFFGEGSRLTVL.

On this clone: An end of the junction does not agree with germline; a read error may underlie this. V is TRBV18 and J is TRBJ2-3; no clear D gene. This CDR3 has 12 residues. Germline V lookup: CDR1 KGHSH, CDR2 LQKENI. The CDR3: CASSPGTDTQYF. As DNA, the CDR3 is TGTGCCAGCTCACCGGGTACAGACACGCAGTATTTT.

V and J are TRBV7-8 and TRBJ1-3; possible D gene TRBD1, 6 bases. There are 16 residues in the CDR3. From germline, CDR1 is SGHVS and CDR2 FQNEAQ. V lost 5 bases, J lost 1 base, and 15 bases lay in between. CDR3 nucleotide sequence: TGTGCCAGCAGCCCGAGTCCAACAGGGTCTGGAAACACCATATATTTT. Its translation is CASSPSPTGSGNTIYF.

Here the CDR3 DNA reads TGTGCCACCAGCAGACTTGGACTAGCTGGGCCTCGGGATACGCAGTATTTT. This sequence encodes CATSRLGLAGPRDTQYF. This chain links TRBV15 with TRBJ2-3; TRBD2 agrees at 8 bases. The CDR3 sequence is 17 residues long. The germline V gene has CDR1 LNHNV and CDR2 YYDKDF (reference sequence). V lost 2 bases, J lost 6 bases, and 13 bases stayed unmatched.

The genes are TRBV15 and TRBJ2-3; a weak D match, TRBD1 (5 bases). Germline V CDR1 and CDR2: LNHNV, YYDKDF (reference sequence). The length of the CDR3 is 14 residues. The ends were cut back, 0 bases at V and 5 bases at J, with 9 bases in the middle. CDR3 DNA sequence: TGTGCCACCAGCAGAGATTCGACAGTAGATACGCAGTATTTT. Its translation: CATSRDSTVDTQYF.